The source of this T cell receptor beta chain is a study of blood T cell repertoires in COVID-19. Study overall: COVID-19 samples, acute and convalescent, were from the United States, Italy and Spain.

Per the study methods: Estimates of nucleated cell counts were drawn from the amplification of reference gene primers. Method: immunoSEQ multiplex PCR; TCRdb's copy keeps in-frame clones and lacks some. Clonal size and the V and J genes are those of that table, whereas D and trimming came from the DNA. The sample consists of around 300,000 clones, 88% of them appearing once. The CDR3 loop spans 19 amino acids. Germline CDR1 and CDR2: MRHNA and SNTAGT. V dropped 2 bases and J dropped 5; count of bases not matched to a gene: 17. Cohort allocation depended upon clinical history that participants reported. Symptom resolution, clearance, or two negative PCRs marked donors in Cohort 3 as recovered.

The receptor was isolated from a woman aged 30 to 39 who had recovered from COVID-19. The sequenced material came from PBMCs or T cells enriched from blood (not recorded which). The chain carries TRBV6-4 and TRBJ2-3; TRBD1 matches at 9 bases. DNA of the CDR3: TGTGCCAGCAGTGACCATGGGACAGGGAAGCAAGGGCCTCGAGATACGCAGTATTTT. Its translation is CASSDHGTGKQGPRDTQYF.